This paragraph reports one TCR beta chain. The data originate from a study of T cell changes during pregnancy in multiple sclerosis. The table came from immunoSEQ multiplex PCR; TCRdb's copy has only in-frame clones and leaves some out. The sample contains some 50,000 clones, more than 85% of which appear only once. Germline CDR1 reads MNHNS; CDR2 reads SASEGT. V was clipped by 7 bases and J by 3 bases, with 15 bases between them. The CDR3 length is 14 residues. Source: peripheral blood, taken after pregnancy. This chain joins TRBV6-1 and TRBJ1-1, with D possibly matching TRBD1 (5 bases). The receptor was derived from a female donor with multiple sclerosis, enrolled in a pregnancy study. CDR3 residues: CASTTLRTYTEAFF. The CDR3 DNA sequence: TGTGCCAGCACGACTTTGAGGACATACACTGAAGCTTTCTTT.